One and the same sample provided the 2 T cell receptor beta chains below, sequenced in a study of response to subunit inactivated influenza vaccine. From the RT-PCR reads, TCRdb called clonotypes with MiXCR, one entry per CDR3 protein. The table lists about 780,000 distinct CDR3 sequences, approximately 17% of them singletons. The input for sequencing was PBMCs from blood, taken around 5 days after vaccination. The source of these receptors is a man over 45 who received an inactivated influenza vaccine.

The chain couples TRBV3-1 to TRBJ1-4; D is unresolved. The ends were cut back, 2 bases at V and 12 bases at J, with 10 bases in the middle. Germline CDR1 reads LGHDT; CDR2 reads YNNKEL (reference sequence). The CDR3 runs to 12 residues. This CDR3 is CASSQPDGELFF. DNA for the CDR3: TGTGCCAGCAGCCAACCCGACGGGGAACTGTTTTTT.

The V gene is TRBV20-1, the J gene TRBJ2-7; 11 nucleotides match TRBD2. The ends lost 3 bases at V and 3 bases at J; junction bases unmatched: 13. CDR3 size: 17 residues. The germline CDR1 and CDR2 sequences are DFQATT and SNEGSKA (reference sequence). In nucleotides, the CDR3 is TGCAGTGCTAGGGGGTCTCCGAGACTAGCGGGATTCTACGAGCAGTACTTC. Protein product: CSARGSPRLAGFYEQYF.